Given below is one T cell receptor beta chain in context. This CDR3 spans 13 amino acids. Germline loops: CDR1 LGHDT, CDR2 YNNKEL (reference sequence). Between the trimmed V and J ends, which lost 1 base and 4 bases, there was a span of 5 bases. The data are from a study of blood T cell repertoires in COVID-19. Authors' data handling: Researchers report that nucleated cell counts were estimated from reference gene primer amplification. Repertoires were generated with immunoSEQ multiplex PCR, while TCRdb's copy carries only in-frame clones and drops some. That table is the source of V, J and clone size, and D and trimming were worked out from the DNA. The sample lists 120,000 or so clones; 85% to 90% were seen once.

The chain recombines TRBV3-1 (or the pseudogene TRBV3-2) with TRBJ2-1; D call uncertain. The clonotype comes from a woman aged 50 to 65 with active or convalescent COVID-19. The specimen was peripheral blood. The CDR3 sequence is CASSQAGYNEQFF. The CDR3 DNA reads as TGTGCCAGCAGCCAAGCAGGTTACAATGAGCAGTTCTTC.